The rows below give T cell receptor beta chains drawn from one sample of a study of T cells in Graves' hyperthyroidism and ophthalmopathy. MiXCR, run by TCRdb on the multiplex PCR reads, gives a single entry per CDR3 protein. The data contain under 400,000 distinct CDR3 sequences, roughly 25% of them singletons. Sample: blood. The receptors originated from a man aged 50 to 59 with Graves' hyperthyroidism. CDR3s include the opening cysteine and the closing phenylalanine or tryptophan. The D gene is left open where the match is weak. Clone size is shown for a subset of rows, as once, few, many or a class of expanded clone.

J gene,CDR3 length,clone size,D gene,V gene,CDR3 protein,CDR3 DNA
TRBJ1-4,14,-,-,TRBV11-2,CASAWGGVNEKLFF,TGTGCCAGCGCGTGGGGGGGAGTTAATGAAAAACTGTTTTTT
TRBJ1-1,13,-,-,TRBV29-1,CSVESRGDTEAFF,TGCAGCGTTGAATCCCGGGGAGACACTGAAGCTTTCTTT
TRBJ2-1,16,many,-,TRBV3-1,CASSQDAFSGYNEQFF,TGTGCCAGCAGCCAAGATGCATTTTCAGGCTACAATGAGCAGTTCTTC
TRBJ1-2,14,-,TRBD1,TRBV27,CASSHGTGDYGYTF,TGTGCCAGCAGTCACGGGACAGGGGATTATGGCTACACCTTC
TRBJ1-1,14,-,-,TRBV7-2,CASSPGLMNTEAFF,TGTGCCAGCAGCCCCGGGCTCATGAACACTGAAGCTTTCTTT
TRBJ2-1,16,-,TRBD2,TRBV5-1,CASSRDPSGGYNEQFF,TGCGCCAGCAGCCGTGACCCTAGCGGGGGTTACAATGAGCAGTTCTTC
TRBJ1-1,15,-,-,TRBV2,CASSIGSPVNTEAFF,TGTGCCAGCAGTATCGGCAGCCCGGTGAACACTGAAGCTTTCTTT
TRBJ1-2,14,many,-,TRBV6-1,CASSEADINYGYTF,TGTGCCAGCAGTGAAGCTGACATTAACTATGGCTACACCTTC
TRBJ2-3,13,few,-,TRBV29-1,CSVEGLGTDTQYF,TGCAGCGTTGAAGGTCTCGGCACAGATACGCAGTATTTT
TRBJ2-6,17,-,-,TRBV12-3/TRBV12-4,CASRITVGGSGASVLTF,TGTGCCAGCAGGATCACAGTGGGCGGCTCTGGGGCCAGCGTCCTGACTTTC
TRBJ2-1,15,many,-,TRBV20-1,CSARGSVGSNNEQFF,TGCAGTGCTAGGGGGTCCGTCGGGAGTAACAATGAGCAGTTCTTC
TRBJ2-6,15,few,-,TRBV9,CASSRDIAGANVLTF,TGTGCCAGCAGCAGAGACATAGCTGGGGCCAACGTCCTGACTTTC
TRBJ2-2,13,-,-,TRBV29-1,CSALRGGTGELFF,TGCAGCGCCCTTAGGGGGGGCACCGGGGAGCTGTTTTTT
TRBJ2-7,14,-,TRBD2,TRBV9,CASSRTSAVHEQYF,TGTGCCTCTAGTCGGACTAGCGCTGTCCACGAGCAGTACTTC
TRBJ2-1,14,once,-,TRBV27,CASSFLDGDNEQFF,TGTGCCAGCAGTTTCCTCGACGGCGACAATGAGCAGTTCTTC
TRBJ2-1,15,-,TRBD2,TRBV10-3,CAISEAVSGRDEQFF,TGTGCCATCAGTGAGGCCGTTAGCGGGAGGGATGAGCAGTTCTTC
TRBJ2-3,14,once,-,TRBV5-1,CASSFEGEADTQYF,TGCGCCAGCAGCTTTGAGGGGGAGGCAGATACGCAGTATTTT
TRBJ2-1,14,-,-,TRBV5-1,CASSLGGAVEEQFF,TGCGCCAGCAGCTTGGGAGGGGCGGTGGAAGAGCAGTTCTTC
TRBJ2-7,14,-,TRBD1,TRBV30,CAWRGTGGTYEQYF,TGTGCCTGGAGGGGGACAGGGGGAACCTACGAGCAGTACTTC
TRBJ2-5,15,-,TRBD2,TRBV20-1,CSATVPGLAQETQYF,TGCAGTGCCACGGTACCGGGACTAGCGCAAGAGACCCAGTACTTC
TRBJ2-3,17,many,-,TRBV12-5,CASGFSLTGTKRDTQYF,TGTGCTAGTGGTTTTTCATTAACCGGGACGAAACGCGATACGCAGTATTTT
TRBJ2-1,14,-,TRBD2,TRBV9,CASSPGTSDDEQFF,TGTGCCAGCAGCCCCGGGACTAGCGACGATGAGCAGTTCTTC
TRBJ2-1,15,many,-,TRBV7-9,CASSLDLWEHNEQFF,TGTGCCAGCAGCTTAGATTTGTGGGAGCACAATGAGCAGTTCTTC
TRBJ2-5,15,-,-,TRBV3-1,CASSQRRGAGETQYF,TGTGCCAGCAGCCAACGCAGGGGCGCTGGGGAGACCCAGTACTTC
TRBJ2-1,19,-,TRBD2,TRBV20-1,CSAIPRGRRTSGSAYEQFF,TGCAGTGCGATTCCCCGGGGCCGCCGAACTAGCGGGAGTGCGTATGAGCAGTTCTTC
TRBJ1-1,13,many,-,TRBV5-1,CASSDHGGTEAFF,TGCGCCAGCAGCGATCATGGGGGGACTGAAGCTTTCTTT
TRBJ2-7,16,many,TRBD2,TRBV3-1,CASSQAPGSGRYEQYF,TGTGCCAGCAGCCAAGCCCCGGGTAGCGGGAGGTACGAGCAGTACTTC
TRBJ2-3,17,-,-,TRBV12-3/TRBV12-4,CASSLDIPGAGTDTQYF,TGTGCCAGCAGTTTAGATATTCCGGGAGCCGGCACAGATACGCAGTATTTT
TRBJ2-1,12,-,-,TRBV15,CATSRVMGEQFF,TGTGCCACCAGCAGAGTGATGGGTGAGCAGTTCTTC
TRBJ2-6,16,few,-,TRBV5-1,CASSLALLSGANVLTF,TGCGCCAGCAGCTTGGCCCTGCTCTCTGGGGCCAACGTCCTGACTTTC
TRBJ1-1,13,-,-,TRBV20-1,CSARQNQNTEAFF,TGCAGTGCGAGACAGAACCAGAACACTGAAGCTTTCTTT
TRBJ1-1,15,-,-,TRBV7-9,CASSHLRRGNTEAFF,TGTGCCAGCAGCCATCTCCGGCGGGGGAACACTGAAGCTTTCTTT
TRBJ2-7,14,few,TRBD2,TRBV20-1,CSASLLAGAYEQYF,TGCAGTGCTAGCCTACTAGCGGGGGCCTACGAGCAGTACTTC
TRBJ2-5,13,-,TRBD2,TRBV6-2/TRBV6-3,CASSRLASETQCF,TGTGCCAGCAGTAGACTAGCCTCAGAGACCCAGTGCTTC
TRBJ1-2,14,-,-,TRBV5-5,CASSLITGPHGYTF,TGTGCCAGCAGCTTGATCACAGGCCCTCATGGCTACACCTTC